This TCR beta chain was identified in a study of blood T cell repertoires in COVID-19. V lost 1 base, J lost 5 bases, and 7 bases stayed unmatched. This CDR3 is 15 amino acids long. Germline V gives CDR1 SGHRS, CDR2 YFSETQ. Profiling relied on immunoSEQ multiplex PCR, and the TCRdb table lists in-frame clones only, not all of them. The data contain about 210,000 clones, around 81% of them singletons. The chain links TRBV5-1 to TRBJ2-5, with 8 bases lining up with TRBD2. What was sequenced was peripheral blood. This TCR derives from a woman in her 70s with acute or convalescent COVID-19. The DNA of the CDR3 is TGCGCCAGCAGCTTGACGGGACTAGGGTCCGAGACCCAGTACTTC. Translation: CASSLTGLGSETQYF.